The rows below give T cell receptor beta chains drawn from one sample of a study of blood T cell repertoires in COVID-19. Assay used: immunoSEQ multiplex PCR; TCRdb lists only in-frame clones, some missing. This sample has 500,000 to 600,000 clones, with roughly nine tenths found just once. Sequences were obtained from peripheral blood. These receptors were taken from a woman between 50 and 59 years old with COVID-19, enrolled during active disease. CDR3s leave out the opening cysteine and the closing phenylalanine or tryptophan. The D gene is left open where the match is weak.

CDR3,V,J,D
ASSPGQDTDTEAF,TRBV18,TRBJ1-1,TRBD1
ASSLWMGQDISGANVLT,TRBV7-9,TRBJ2-6,TRBD1
ASSPPGQINEKLF,TRBV28,TRBJ1-4,TRBD1
ASSSPIGGQGTDTQY,TRBV21-1,TRBJ2-3,.
ASSPGTPGETQY,TRBV11-2,TRBJ2-5,.
ASSIGTPSSIGEKLF,TRBV7-9,TRBJ1-4,.
ASSDLGQRNTEAF,TRBV2,TRBJ1-1,.
ATSDSRTASSAYGYT,TRBV24-1,TRBJ1-2,.
ASSLDVAGASYEQY,TRBV5-1,TRBJ2-7,TRBD2
ASSPGGFGSGGADTQY,TRBV21-1,TRBJ2-3,.
ASSLDGLANNEQF,TRBV5-1,TRBJ2-1,.
ASHTGGTEAF,TRBV27,TRBJ1-1,TRBD1
ASSLITLSGSGELF,TRBV7-6,TRBJ2-2,.
ATERGTYSNQPQH,TRBV19,TRBJ1-5,.
AWSVGGHLPGELF,TRBV30,TRBJ2-2,.
ASRPGLLYGYT,TRBV5-5,TRBJ1-2,.
ASISGADTEAF,TRBV28,TRBJ1-1,.
ASSLAYRGQRYT,TRBV5-8,TRBJ1-2,TRBD1
ASSERGTIGYEQY,TRBV6-1,TRBJ2-7,.
ASSPRGAGAAGELF,TRBV5-1,TRBJ2-2,TRBD2
ASSLDGGSTDTQY,TRBV11-3,TRBJ2-3,.
ASSFQATGANVLT,TRBV11-1,TRBJ2-6,.
ASSFLGGAVYNEQF,TRBV28,TRBJ2-1,.
AWGPQAPEQY,TRBV30,TRBJ2-7,.
ASSQERAQGETEAF,TRBV14,TRBJ1-1,.
ASTRGQGSFSGANVLT,TRBV5-4,TRBJ2-6,TRBD1
ASKRVSNQPQH,TRBV2,TRBJ1-5,.
ASSYPGMSTDTQY,TRBV4-1,TRBJ2-3,.
ASKGTGINTGELF,TRBV28,TRBJ2-2,TRBD1
ASSQGSRDEQY,TRBV4-1,TRBJ2-7,.
ASSRDSAGGKLF,TRBV5-4,TRBJ1-4,TRBD1
ASSMGGSLGSPLH,TRBV19,TRBJ1-6,.
ASSLPLLQGARGGYT,TRBV5-4,TRBJ1-2,TRBD1
ASSLRAGANYGYT,TRBV7-8,TRBJ1-2,.
ASSLEAEPEAF,TRBV12-3/TRBV12-4,TRBJ1-1,.
ASSSYSSGPGELF,TRBV5-4,TRBJ2-2,.
ASSSPKDSIDYGYT,TRBV28,TRBJ1-2,.
ASRASGVYNEQF,TRBV27,TRBJ2-1,TRBD2